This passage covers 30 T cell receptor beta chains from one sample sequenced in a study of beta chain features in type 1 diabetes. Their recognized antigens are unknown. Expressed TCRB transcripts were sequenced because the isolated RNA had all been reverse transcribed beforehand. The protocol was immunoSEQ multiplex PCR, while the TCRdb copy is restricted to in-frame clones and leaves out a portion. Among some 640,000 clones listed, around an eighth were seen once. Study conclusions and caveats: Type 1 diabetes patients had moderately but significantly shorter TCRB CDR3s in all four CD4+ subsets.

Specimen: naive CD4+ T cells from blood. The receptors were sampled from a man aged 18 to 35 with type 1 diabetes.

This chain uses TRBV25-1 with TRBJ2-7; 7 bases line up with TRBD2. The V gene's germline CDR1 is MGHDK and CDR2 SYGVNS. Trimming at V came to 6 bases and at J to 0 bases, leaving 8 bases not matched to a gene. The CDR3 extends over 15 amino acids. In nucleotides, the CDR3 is TGTGCCAGCAGCCTCCCGGGCGGGAGCTCCTACGAGCAGTACTTC. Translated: CASSLPGGSSYEQYF.

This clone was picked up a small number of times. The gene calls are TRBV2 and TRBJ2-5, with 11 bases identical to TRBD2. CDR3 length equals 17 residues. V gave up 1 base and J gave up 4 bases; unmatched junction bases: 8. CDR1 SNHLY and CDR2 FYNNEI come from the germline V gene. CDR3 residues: CASSEVGGLAGGETQYF. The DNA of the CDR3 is TGTGCCAGCAGTGAAGTAGGCGGACTAGCGGGTGGAGAGACCCAGTACTTC.

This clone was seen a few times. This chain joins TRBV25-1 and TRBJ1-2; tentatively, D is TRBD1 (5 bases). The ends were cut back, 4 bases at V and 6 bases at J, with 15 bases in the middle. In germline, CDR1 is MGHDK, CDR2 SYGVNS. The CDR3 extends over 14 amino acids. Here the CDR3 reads CASSVPGTLNGYTF. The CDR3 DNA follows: TGTGCCAGCAGTGTACCTGGGACCTTAAATGGCTACACCTTC.

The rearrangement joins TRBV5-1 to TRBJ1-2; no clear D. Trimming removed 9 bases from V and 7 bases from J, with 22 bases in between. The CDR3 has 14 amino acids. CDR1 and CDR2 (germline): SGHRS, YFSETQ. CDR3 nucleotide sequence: TGCGCCACCAACCCCACCCCCCTTGAGGCTGGCTACACCTTC. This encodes CATNPTPLEAGYTF.

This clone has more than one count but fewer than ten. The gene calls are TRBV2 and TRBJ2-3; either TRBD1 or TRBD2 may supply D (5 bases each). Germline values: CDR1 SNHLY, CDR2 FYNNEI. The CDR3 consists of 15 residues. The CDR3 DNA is TGTGCTTCGGGGACCAAGCACGTCCACACGGATACGCAGTATTTT. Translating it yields CASGTKHVHTDTQYF.

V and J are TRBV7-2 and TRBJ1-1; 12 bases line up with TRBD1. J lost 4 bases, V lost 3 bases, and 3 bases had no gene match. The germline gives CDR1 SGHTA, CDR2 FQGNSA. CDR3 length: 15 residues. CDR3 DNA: TGTGCCAGCAGCTTGGGGACAGGGGGCCTCACTGAAGCTTTCTTT. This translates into CASSLGTGGLTEAFF.

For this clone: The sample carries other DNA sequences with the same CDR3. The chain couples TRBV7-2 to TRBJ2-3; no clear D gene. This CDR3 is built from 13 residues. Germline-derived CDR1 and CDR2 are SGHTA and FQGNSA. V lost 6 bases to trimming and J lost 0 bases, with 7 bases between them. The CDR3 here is CASSYSSTDTQYF. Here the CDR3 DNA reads TGTGCCAGCAGTTACTCTAGCACAGATACGCAGTATTTT.

Written as DNA, the CDR3 is TGCGCCAGCAGCCAAGAACCAGCGGGGGCGGCAGATACGCAGTATTTT. Protein: CASSQEPAGAADTQYF. This chain connects TRBV4-3 to TRBJ2-3; 8 bases fit TRBD2. V trimming: 0 bases; J trimming: 4 bases; junction bases outside the gene matches: 6. Per germline, CDR1 LGHNA and CDR2 YSLEER. The CDR3 consists of 16 residues.

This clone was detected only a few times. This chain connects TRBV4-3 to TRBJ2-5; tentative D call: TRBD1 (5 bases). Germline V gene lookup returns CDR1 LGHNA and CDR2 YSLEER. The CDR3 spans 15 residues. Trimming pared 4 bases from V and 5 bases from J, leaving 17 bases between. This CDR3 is CASSRLKGLGETQYF. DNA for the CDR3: TGCGCCAGCAGCCGCCTAAAGGGGCTAGGGGAGACCCAGTACTTC.

This chain's CDR3 is CASSRVRGAGNLDEQFF. The CDR3, as DNA: TGCGCCAGCAGTCGTGTACGGGGAGCCGGTAACTTGGATGAGCAGTTCTTC. This sequence joins TRBV5-1 and TRBJ2-1; D possibly corresponds to TRBD2 (5 bases). The V end was cut by 5 bases, the J end by 8 bases, with 26 bases between. CDR3 size: 17 residues. Germline-derived CDR1 and CDR2 are SGHRS and YFSETQ.

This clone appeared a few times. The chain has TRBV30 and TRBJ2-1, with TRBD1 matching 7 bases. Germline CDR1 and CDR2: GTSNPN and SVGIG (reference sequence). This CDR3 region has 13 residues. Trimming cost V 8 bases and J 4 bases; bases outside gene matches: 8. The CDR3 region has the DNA TGTGCCCGATCCGGGACAGTATACAATGAGCAGTTCTTC. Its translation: CARSGTVYNEQFF.

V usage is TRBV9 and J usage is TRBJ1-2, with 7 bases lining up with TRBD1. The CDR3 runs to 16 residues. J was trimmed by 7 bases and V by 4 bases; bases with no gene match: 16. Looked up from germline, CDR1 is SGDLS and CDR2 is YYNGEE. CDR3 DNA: TGTGCCAGCAGCACTAGCCTGGGGACAGCCCGTCTTGGCTACACCTTC. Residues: CASSTSLGTARLGYTF.

Here the CDR3 reads CAISESQGHYEQYF. DNA for the CDR3: TGTGCCATCAGTGAGTCTCAGGGCCACTACGAGCAGTACTTC. The chain carries TRBV10-3 and TRBJ2-7, with D maybe TRBD1 (5 bases). V gave up 0 bases and J gave up 3 bases, with 9 bases separating them. Germline CDR1 reads ENHRY; CDR2 reads SYGVKD. This CDR3 is built from 14 residues.

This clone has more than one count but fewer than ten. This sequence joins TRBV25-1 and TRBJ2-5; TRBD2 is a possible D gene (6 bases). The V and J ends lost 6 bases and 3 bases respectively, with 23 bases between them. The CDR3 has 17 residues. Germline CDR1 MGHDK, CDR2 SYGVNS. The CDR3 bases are TGTGCCAGCAGCCGAGGAGGAGGGCCGGCGTACGAAGAGACCCAGTACTTC. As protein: CASSRGGGPAYEETQYF.

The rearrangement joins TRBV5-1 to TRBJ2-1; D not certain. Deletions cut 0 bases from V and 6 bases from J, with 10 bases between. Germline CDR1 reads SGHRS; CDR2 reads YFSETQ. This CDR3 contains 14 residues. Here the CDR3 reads CASSLDGAGNEQFF. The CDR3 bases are TGCGCCAGCAGCTTGGATGGCGCCGGCAATGAGCAGTTCTTC.

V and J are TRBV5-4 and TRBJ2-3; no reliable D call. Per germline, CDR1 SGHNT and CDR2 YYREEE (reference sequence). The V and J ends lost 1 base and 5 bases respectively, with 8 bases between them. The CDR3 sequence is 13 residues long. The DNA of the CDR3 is TGTGCCAGCAGCTTGTCTGGAGTAGATACGCAGTATTTT. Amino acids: CASSLSGVDTQYF.

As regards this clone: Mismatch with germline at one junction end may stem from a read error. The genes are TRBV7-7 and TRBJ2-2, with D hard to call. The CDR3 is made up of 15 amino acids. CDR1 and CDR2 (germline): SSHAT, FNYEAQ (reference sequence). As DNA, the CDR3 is TGTGCTAGCAGCTCCGGGCGAGCTTACACCGGGGAGCTGTTTTTT. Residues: CASSSGRAYTGELFF.

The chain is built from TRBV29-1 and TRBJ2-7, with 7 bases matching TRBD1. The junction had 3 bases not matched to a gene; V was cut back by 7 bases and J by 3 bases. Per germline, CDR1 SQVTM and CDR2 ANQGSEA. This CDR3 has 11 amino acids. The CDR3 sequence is CSGRQGYEQYF. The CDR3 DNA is TGCAGCGGGAGACAGGGCTACGAGCAGTACTTC.

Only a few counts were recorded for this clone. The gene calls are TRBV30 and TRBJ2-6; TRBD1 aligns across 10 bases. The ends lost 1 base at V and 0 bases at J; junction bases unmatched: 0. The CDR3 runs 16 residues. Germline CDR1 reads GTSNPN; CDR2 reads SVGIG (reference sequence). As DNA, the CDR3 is TGTGCCTGGAGTGGGACAGGGGGCTCTGGGGCCAACGTCCTGACTTTC. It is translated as CAWSGTGGSGANVLTF.

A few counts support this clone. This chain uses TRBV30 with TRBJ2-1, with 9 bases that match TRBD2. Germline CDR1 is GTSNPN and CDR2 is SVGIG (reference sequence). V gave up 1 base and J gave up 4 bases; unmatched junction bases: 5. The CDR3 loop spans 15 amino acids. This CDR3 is CAWSGDSGGYNEQFF. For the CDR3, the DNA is TGTGCCTGGAGTGGAGATAGCGGGGGTTACAATGAGCAGTTCTTC.

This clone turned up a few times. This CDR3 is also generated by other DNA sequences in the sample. The CDR3 loop is CASSFGGQTNTEAFF. The CDR3 nucleotides are TGTGCCAGCAGCTTCGGTGGACAGACCAACACTGAAGCTTTCTTT. The chain is built from TRBV5-4 and TRBJ1-1; D possibly corresponds to TRBD1 (6 bases). Per the germline V gene, CDR1 is SGHNT and CDR2 is YYREEE (reference sequence). The CDR3 has 15 amino acids. The germline V and J ends were trimmed by 2 bases and 2 bases, with 13 bases remaining between them.

The CDR3 is CASTGTGRSEQYF. For the CDR3, the DNA is TGTGCCAGCACCGGGACAGGGCGATCCGAGCAGTACTTC. The rearrangement uses TRBV7-8 and TRBJ2-7; TRBD1 agrees at 9 bases. The CDR3 sequence is 13 residues long. Trimming cost V 7 bases and J 6 bases; bases outside gene matches: 7. CDR1 is SGHVS, CDR2 FQNEAQ, per germline.

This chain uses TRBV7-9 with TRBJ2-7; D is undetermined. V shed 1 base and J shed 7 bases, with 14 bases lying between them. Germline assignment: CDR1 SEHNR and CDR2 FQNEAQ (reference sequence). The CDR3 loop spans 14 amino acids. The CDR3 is CASSLVSSFGEQYF. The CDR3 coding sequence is TGTGCCAGCAGCTTAGTTAGCTCCTTCGGAGAGCAGTACTTC.

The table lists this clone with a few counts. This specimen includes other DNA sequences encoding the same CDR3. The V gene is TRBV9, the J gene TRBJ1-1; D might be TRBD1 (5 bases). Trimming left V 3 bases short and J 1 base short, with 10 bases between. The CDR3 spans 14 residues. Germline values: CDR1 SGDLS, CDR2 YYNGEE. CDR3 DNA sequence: TGTGCCAGCAGCGCAACAGGCGGGAACACTGAAGCTTTCTTT. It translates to CASSATGGNTEAFF.

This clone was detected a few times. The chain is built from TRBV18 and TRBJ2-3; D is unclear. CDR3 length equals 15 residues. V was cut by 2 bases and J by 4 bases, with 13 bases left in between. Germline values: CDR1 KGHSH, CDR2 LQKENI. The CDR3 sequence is CASSPGARGADTQYF. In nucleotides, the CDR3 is TGTGCCAGCTCACCAGGTGCCCGTGGGGCAGATACGCAGTATTTT.

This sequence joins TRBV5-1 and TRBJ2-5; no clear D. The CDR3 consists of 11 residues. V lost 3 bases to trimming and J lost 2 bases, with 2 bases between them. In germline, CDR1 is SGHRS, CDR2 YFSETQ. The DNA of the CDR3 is TGCGCCAGCAGCTGGCAAGAGACCCAGTACTTC. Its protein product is CASSWQETQYF.

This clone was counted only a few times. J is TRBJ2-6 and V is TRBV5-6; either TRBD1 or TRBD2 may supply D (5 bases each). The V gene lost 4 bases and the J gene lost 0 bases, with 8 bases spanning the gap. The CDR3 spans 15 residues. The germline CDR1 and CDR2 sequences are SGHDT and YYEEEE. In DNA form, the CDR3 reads TGTGCCAGCAGCCGGGGCCGCTCTGGGGCCAACGTCCTGACTTTC. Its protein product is CASSRGRSGANVLTF.

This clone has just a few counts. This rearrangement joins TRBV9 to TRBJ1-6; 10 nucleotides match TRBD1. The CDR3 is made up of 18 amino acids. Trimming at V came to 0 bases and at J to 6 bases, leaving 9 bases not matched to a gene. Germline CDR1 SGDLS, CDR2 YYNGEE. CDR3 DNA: TGTGCCAGCAGCGTAGATGGCGGGACAGGGGCTTTTAATTCACCCCTCCACTTT. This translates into CASSVDGGTGAFNSPLHF.

The CDR3 DNA is TGTGCCAGCAGTCAGGAGGGGATGGGACTGCCGAACACCGGGGAGCTGTTTTTT. This translates into CASSQEGMGLPNTGELFF. The rearrangement links TRBV11-3 to TRBJ2-2; perhaps TRBD2 as D (6 bases). CDR1 is SGHNT and CDR2 is YENEEA in the germline V gene. The CDR3 runs to 18 residues. V shed 6 bases and J shed 0 bases, with 20 bases lying between them.

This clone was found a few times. The CDR3 nucleotides read TGTGCCAGCAGCTTAGAAGGGGGGACCCTGTACAATGAGCAGTTCTTC. Amino acids: CASSLEGGTLYNEQFF. This sequence joins TRBV11-2 and TRBJ2-1, with D possibly called TRBD1 or TRBD2 (6 bases each). The ends were cut back, 0 bases at V and 4 bases at J, with 13 bases in the middle. The CDR3 extends over 16 amino acids. CDR1 is SGHAT, CDR2 FQNNGV, per germline. Complete variable domain (other parts from reference TRBV11-2 and TRBJ2-1): EAGVAQSPRYKIIEKRQSVAFWCNPISGHATLYWYQQILGQGPKLLIQFQNNGVVDDSQLPKDRFSAERLKGVDSTLKIQPAKLEDSAVYLCASSLEGGTLYNEQFFGPGTRLTVL.